What follows is one T cell receptor beta chain and its context. The data originate from a study of blood T cell repertoires in COVID-19. Those enrolled, adults aged roughly 18 to 95 years, came from about two dozen US areas. The protocol was immunoSEQ multiplex PCR, while the TCRdb copy is restricted to in-frame clones and leaves out a portion. This table holds a few hundred thousand clones, roughly four fifths found once. This CDR3 spans 18 amino acids. The germline V gene has CDR1 SGHRS and CDR2 YFSETQ. J gave up 2 bases and V 0 bases, and 11 bases lay outside the gene matches. Sample: PBMCs or T cells enriched from blood (not recorded which). This TCR was sampled from a woman in her 50s who had recovered from COVID-19. The chain couples TRBV5-1 to TRBJ2-5; 9 bases line up with TRBD1. CDR3 amino acids: CASSLEVRDRAGQETQYF. For the CDR3, the DNA is TGCGCCAGCAGCTTGGAGGTTCGGGACAGGGCAGGGCAAGAGACCCAGTACTTC.